Detailed here is one TCR beta chain. These data originate in a study of blood T cell repertoires in COVID-19. Study-wide background: Sites across the United States, Italy and Spain contributed samples from acute and convalescent COVID-19. PBMCs, B-cell-depleted T cells, or T cells were the source of the cDNA or gDNA that made up the material.

Authors' processing steps: Amplified reference gene primers provided the basis for estimating nucleated cell counts. The method was immunoSEQ multiplex PCR; TCRdb's version includes in-frame clones alone and lacks a portion of them. From that table come the V and J calls and clone size; the DNA was used to work out D and trimming. The sample carries about 150,000 clones, 70% to 90% recorded once. Per the germline V gene, CDR1 is SEHNR and CDR2 is FQNEAQ (reference sequence). Trimming stripped 2 bases from V and 3 bases from J, with 10 bases between. CDR3 length: 14 residues. During active infection, Seattle patients enrolled and were then monitored through disease.

This chain joins TRBV7-9 and TRBJ1-1; D is undetermined. This receptor was identified in a woman of 80 years or more with COVID-19, enrolled during active disease. Sequenced input: peripheral blood. This chain's CDR3 is CASSLSSGDTEAFF. CDR3 nucleotides: TGTGCCAGCAGCTTATCGTCTGGAGACACTGAAGCTTTCTTT.